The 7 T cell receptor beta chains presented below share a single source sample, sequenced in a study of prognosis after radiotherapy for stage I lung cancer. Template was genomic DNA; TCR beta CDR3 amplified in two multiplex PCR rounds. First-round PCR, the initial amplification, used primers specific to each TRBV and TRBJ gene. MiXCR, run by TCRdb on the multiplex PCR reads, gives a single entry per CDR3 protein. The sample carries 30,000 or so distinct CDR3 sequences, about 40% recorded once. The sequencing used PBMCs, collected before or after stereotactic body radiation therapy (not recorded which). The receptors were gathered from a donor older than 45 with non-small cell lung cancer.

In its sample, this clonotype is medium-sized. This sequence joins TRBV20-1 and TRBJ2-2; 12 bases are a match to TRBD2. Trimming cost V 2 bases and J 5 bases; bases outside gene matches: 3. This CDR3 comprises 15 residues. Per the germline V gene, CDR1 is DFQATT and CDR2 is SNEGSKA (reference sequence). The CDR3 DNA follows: TGCAGTGCTAGACTAGCGGGAGGGGGAACCGGGGAGCTGTTTTTT. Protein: CSARLAGGGTGELFF.

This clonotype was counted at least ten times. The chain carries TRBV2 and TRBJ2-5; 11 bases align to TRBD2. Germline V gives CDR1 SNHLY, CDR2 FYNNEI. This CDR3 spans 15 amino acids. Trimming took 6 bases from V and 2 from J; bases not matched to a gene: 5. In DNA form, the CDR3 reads TGTGCCAGCAGAAAGACTAGCGGGGCACAAGAGACCCAGTACTTC. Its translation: CASRKTSGAQETQYF.

The CDR3 is CASSPGQHQPQHF. Here the CDR3 DNA reads TGTGCCAGCAGCCCAGGACAGCATCAGCCCCAGCATTTT. The chain uses TRBV3-1 and TRBJ1-5, with D maybe TRBD1 (6 bases). The length of the CDR3 is 13 residues. Trimming stripped 4 bases from V and 5 bases from J, with 9 bases between. CDR1 and CDR2 (germline): LGHDT, YNNKEL (reference sequence).

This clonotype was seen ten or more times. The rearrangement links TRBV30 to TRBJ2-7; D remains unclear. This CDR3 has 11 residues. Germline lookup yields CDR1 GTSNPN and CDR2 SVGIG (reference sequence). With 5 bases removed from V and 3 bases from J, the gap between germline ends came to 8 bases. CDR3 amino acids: CAWGDNYEQYF. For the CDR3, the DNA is TGTGCCTGGGGCGACAACTACGAGCAGTACTTC.

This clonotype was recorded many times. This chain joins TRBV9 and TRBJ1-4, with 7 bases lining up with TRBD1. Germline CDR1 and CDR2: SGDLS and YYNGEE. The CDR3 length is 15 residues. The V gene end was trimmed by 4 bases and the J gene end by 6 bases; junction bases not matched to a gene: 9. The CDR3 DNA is TGTGCCAGCAGCCAAGGACAGGTTGGGCATGAAAAACTGTTTTTT. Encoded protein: CASSQGQVGHEKLFF.

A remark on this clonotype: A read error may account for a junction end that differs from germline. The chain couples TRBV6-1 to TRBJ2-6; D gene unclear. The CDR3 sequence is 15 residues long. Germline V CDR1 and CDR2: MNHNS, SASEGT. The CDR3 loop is CAISDRSSGANVLTF. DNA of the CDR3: TGTGCCATCAGTGACCGCAGCTCTGGGGCCAACGTCCTGACTTTC.

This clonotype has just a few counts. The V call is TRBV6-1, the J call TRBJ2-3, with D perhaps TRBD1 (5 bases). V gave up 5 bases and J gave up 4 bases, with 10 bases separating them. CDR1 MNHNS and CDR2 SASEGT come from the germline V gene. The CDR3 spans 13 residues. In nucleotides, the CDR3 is TGTGCCAGCAGTAACACAGGACCAGATACGCAGTATTTT. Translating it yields CASSNTGPDTQYF.